The clone carrying this TCR beta chain occurred a few times. The antigen remains undetermined. Germline values: CDR1 SGHTA, CDR2 FQGNSA. V was shortened by 3 bases and J by 4 bases, with 13 bases between the two germline ends. CDR3 length equals 15 residues. This sample is drawn from a study of T cell repertoires in cytomegalovirus infection. At the level of the study: CMV infection plus the matching HLA type was flagged by public TCR beta signatures.

Whole-study findings and limits: Cumulative public TCR beta family frequency identified carriers of CMV plus the relevant HLA.

TCRdb recomputed calls from the reads with MiXCR, one row per CDR3 protein. The data show fewer than 200,000 distinct CDR3 sequences, nearly 9.5% seen once. Specimen: PBMCs. The chain couples TRBV7-2 to TRBJ1-5; tentative D call: TRBD1 (5 bases). This clonotype was sampled from a human donor in good health (CMV status not recorded). Some clones in this sample may be carry-over from other donors' samples. The CDR3 DNA is TGTGCCAGCAGCTTTGGGGACGCGGGAAATCAGCCCCAGCATTTT. Encoded protein: CASSFGDAGNQPQHF.